Listed here are 15 T cell receptor beta chains from one sample, sequenced in a study of blood T cells in healthy people across ages. With a J-beta primer mix and a sample-barcoded 5' primer, a second PCR ran about 6 to 11 cycles. MiXCR was run by TCRdb on the 5' RACE reads, yielding one entry per CDR3 protein. The sample comprises 650,000 to 800,000 distinct CDR3 sequences, under 45% of which are singletons, and roughly a fifth rests with the top ten. The sample comprised blood. The receptors were gathered from a man in his sixties in good health.

This rearrangement joins TRBV20-1 to TRBJ2-3, with D maybe TRBD2 (5 bases). Germline CDR1 reads DFQATT; CDR2 reads SNEGSKA (reference sequence). V was shortened by 4 bases and J by 1 base, with 12 bases between the two germline ends. The CDR3 has 14 amino acids. The CDR3 loop reads CSAKGEGGTDTQYF. The CDR3 bases are TGCAGTGCTAAGGGAGAGGGAGGCACAGATACGCAGTATTTT.

There are a few counts of this clonotype. The chain has TRBV6-5 and TRBJ2-1, with TRBD2 identical over 7 bases. The V and J ends lost 8 bases and 0 bases, in that order; junction bases with no gene match: 7. This CDR3 spans 15 amino acids. Germline V gene lookup returns CDR1 MNHEY and CDR2 SVGAGI. This CDR3 reads CASWEGRSSYNEQFF. The CDR3 coding sequence is TGTGCCAGCTGGGAGGGACGGAGCTCCTACAATGAGCAGTTCTTC.

This clonotype has only a few counts. The chain recombines TRBV24-1 with TRBJ2-1; 10 bases line up with TRBD2. The CDR3 contains 16 residues. Germline CDR1 is KGHDR and CDR2 is SFDVKD. The junction had 5 bases not matched to a gene; V was cut back by 3 bases and J by 4 bases. CDR3 coding DNA: TGTGCCACCAGTGATATAGGGACTAGCGCGTACAATGAGCAGTTCTTC. Translating it yields CATSDIGTSAYNEQFF.

The chain is built from TRBV12-5 and TRBJ1-2; D is perhaps TRBD1 (6 bases). Between the trimmed V and J ends, which lost 9 bases and 10 bases, there was a span of 18 bases. Germline V lookup: CDR1 LGHNT, CDR2 FRNRAP. This CDR3 has 12 residues. The CDR3 DNA is TGTGCTAGCCTACAGGGCGGGGAGGACTACACCTTC. Translating gives CASLQGGEDYTF.

V gene TRBV5-6 combines with J gene TRBJ2-7, with 8 bases fitting TRBD1. V lost 0 bases, J lost 2 bases, and 7 bases stayed unmatched. CDR3 length: 16 amino acids. Germline lookup yields CDR1 SGHDT and CDR2 YYEEEE. This CDR3 is CASSLVRTGFAYEQYF. The CDR3 DNA follows: TGTGCCAGCAGCTTGGTCAGGACAGGGTTTGCCTACGAGCAGTACTTC.

V and J are TRBV27 and TRBJ2-7; 9 bases map to TRBD2. V dropped 0 bases and J dropped 4; count of bases not matched to a gene: 10. Per the germline V gene, CDR1 is MNHEY and CDR2 is SMNVEV (reference sequence). The CDR3 is 17 residues long. The CDR3: CASSLSSGGLAKYEQYF. The CDR3 nucleotides read TGTGCCAGCAGTTTATCGAGCGGCGGACTAGCGAAGTACGAGCAGTACTTC.

The V gene is TRBV5-1, the J gene TRBJ2-5, with D possibly being TRBD1 or TRBD2 (5 bases each). Between the trimmed V and J ends, which lost 2 bases and 2 bases, there was a span of 16 bases. The CDR3 consists of 16 residues. Germline V gene data show CDR1 as SGHRS and CDR2 as YFSETQ. CDR3 in amino acids: CASSFTGAAAQETQYF. The CDR3 DNA is TGCGCCAGCAGCTTTACAGGTGCAGCGGCTCAAGAGACCCAGTACTTC.

The V gene is TRBV29-1, the J gene TRBJ1-2, with 7 bases matching TRBD1. Germline V CDR1 and CDR2: SQVTM, ANQGSEA. The CDR3 loop spans 15 amino acids. With V trimmed by 0 bases and J by 4 bases, 8 bases remained unmatched. CDR3 nucleotides: TGCAGCGTTGAAGAGTACAGGGGCTATGTCTATGGCTACACCTTC. It is translated as CSVEEYRGYVYGYTF.

The V and J genes are TRBV20-1 and TRBJ2-1; weak D call: TRBD1 (6 bases). Germline lookup yields CDR1 DFQATT and CDR2 SNEGSKA (reference sequence). Deletions cut 1 base from V and 0 bases from J, with 13 bases between. CDR3 length equals 16 residues. The CDR3 region has the DNA TGCAGTGCTAGAGCTATGGGACAAAGCTCCTACAATGAGCAGTTCTTC. This translates into CSARAMGQSSYNEQFF.

The chain is built from TRBV5-6 and TRBJ2-7; D is ambiguous. There are 11 residues in the CDR3. The germline gives CDR1 SGHDT, CDR2 YYEEEE. V was cut by 4 bases and J by 7 bases, with 9 bases left in between. The CDR3, as DNA: TGTGCCAGCAGCCATTACACAGAGCAGTACTTC. This gives the protein CASSHYTEQYF.

The rearrangement joins TRBV14 to TRBJ2-5; the D call may be TRBD1 or TRBD2 (5 bases each). CDR1 and CDR2 (germline): SGHDN, FVKESK. CDR3 size: 17 residues. Trimming shortened V by 0 bases and J by 6 bases, and 20 bases separated the two germline ends. CDR3 amino acids: CASSQDQKGTALKTQYF. The CDR3 DNA is TGTGCCAGCAGCCAAGATCAGAAGGGGACCGCTTTAAAGACCCAGTACTTC. Full variable domain (rest looked up from reference TRBV14 and TRBJ2-5): EAGVTQFPSHSVIEKGQTVTLRCDPISGHDNLYWYRRVMGKEIKFLLHFVKESKQDESGMPNNRFLAERTGGTYSTLKVQPAELEDSGVYFCASSQDQKGTALKTQYFGPGTRLLVL.

The V gene is TRBV25-1, the J gene TRBJ2-3; 10 positions match TRBD2. Germline-derived CDR1 and CDR2 are MGHDK and SYGVNS. This CDR3 contains 18 residues. V dropped 3 bases and J dropped 0; count of bases not matched to a gene: 9. CDR3 nucleotide sequence: TGTGCCAGCAGTGACGGATGGACTAGCGGAGGAAGCACAGATACGCAGTATTTT. Its translation is CASSDGWTSGGSTDTQYF.

A note on this clonotype: This may stem from a read error, because a much larger clone lies one nucleotide away. This sequence joins TRBV6-2 or TRBV6-3 and TRBJ2-4; 8 bases map to TRBD1. Germline V CDR1 and CDR2: MNHEY, SVGEGT. The CDR3 length is 15 residues. For the CDR3, the DNA is TGTGCCAGCAGTGGACAGGGTCGAGCCAAAAACACTCAGTACTTC. Translation: CASSGQGRAKNTQYF.

This chain connects TRBV6-5 to TRBJ1-4; D call uncertain. Germline lookup yields CDR1 MNHEY and CDR2 SVGAGI. The CDR3 runs to 14 residues. The V end was cut by 6 bases, the J end by 4 bases, with 12 bases between. The CDR3 sequence is CASRWTANNEKLFF. CDR3 coding DNA: TGTGCCAGCAGGTGGACGGCTAATAATGAAAAACTGTTTTTT.

The CDR3 is CASRQDIYEQYF. DNA for the CDR3: TGCGCCAGCAGACAGGACATCTACGAGCAGTACTTC. The V gene is TRBV5-1, the J gene TRBJ2-7; possibly TRBD1 for D (5 bases). This CDR3 region has 12 residues. Germline V gene data show CDR1 as SGHRS and CDR2 as YFSETQ. V lost 5 bases and J lost 3, with 9 bases in between.